The 19 T cell receptor beta chains below were found in one sample sequenced in a study of cytotoxic CD8 clonotypes in ibrutinib-treated CLL. Produced via immunoSEQ multiplex PCR; TCRdb's table is partial and in-frame only. The table includes under 200,000 clones, around 84% detected once. Sequenced here: PBMCs, sampled after 12 months of ibrutinib treatment. These receptors all stem from a human donor with chronic lymphocytic leukemia.

The chain couples TRBV28 to TRBJ1-2, with D maybe TRBD1 (5 bases). Germline CDR1 and CDR2: MDHEN and SYDVKM. V was cut by 5 bases and J by 2 bases, with 9 bases left in between. CDR3 length equals 13 residues. CDR3 loop: CASSRGANYGYTF. The CDR3, as DNA: TGTGCCAGCAGTCGCGGGGCGAACTATGGCTACACCTTC.

On this clone itself: The sample has other DNA sequences that encode this CDR3 too. This chain links TRBV18 with TRBJ2-7; 8 bases match TRBD1. The germline CDR1 and CDR2 sequences are KGHSH and LQKENI. CDR3 length: 13 amino acids. After removal of 6 bases from V and 3 bases from J, the junction contained 4 bases not matched to a gene. CDR3 in amino acids: CASSRGQGYEQYF. The CDR3 bases are TGTGCCAGCTCCCGCGGACAGGGCTACGAGCAGTACTTC.

The chain carries TRBV28 and TRBJ2-2, with unresolved D. V lost 3 bases, J lost 8 bases, and 10 bases lay in between. The germline V gene has CDR1 MDHEN and CDR2 SYDVKM. The CDR3 runs 13 residues. As DNA, the CDR3 is TGTGCCAGCAGTTTTCGTAATGGGGGGGAGCTGTTTTTT. Translating it yields CASSFRNGGELFF.

The chain joins TRBV21-1 to TRBJ1-1; TRBD1 reflects the table's D call only, with no check against the DNA. TRBV21-1 is flagged as a pseudogene. The CDR3 is 14 amino acids. CDR3 in amino acids: CASSKFEGDTEAFF. CDR3 DNA: TGTGCCAGCAGCAAATTTGAGGGGGACACTGAAGCTTTCTTT.

This clone was detected many times. The chain has TRBV4-3 and TRBJ2-6; D is uncertain. Germline V CDR1 and CDR2: LGHNA, YSLEER. CDR3 length: 17 residues. Deletions cut 0 bases from V and 3 bases from J, with 12 bases between. In nucleotides, the CDR3 is TGCGCCAGCAGCCAAGAAAACAGTTACCTTGGGGCCAACGTCCTGACTTTC. Translation: CASSQENSYLGANVLTF.

The chain employs TRBV20-1 and TRBJ1-2, with 7 nucleotides matching TRBD1. The CDR3 length is 11 residues. V was clipped by 6 bases and J by 10 bases; unmatched bases: 8. From germline, CDR1 is DFQATT and CDR2 SNEGSKA (reference sequence). CDR3 sequence (DNA): TGCAGTGCCAATGACGGGACAGACTACACCTTC. This translates into CSANDGTDYTF.

V and J are TRBV5-4 and TRBJ2-2; 7 positions agree with TRBD1. Germline-derived CDR1 and CDR2 are SGHNT and YYREEE (reference sequence). Germline trimming cut 0 bases from V and 2 bases from J; bases unmatched to any gene: 7. CDR3 size: 17 residues. CDR3 nucleotide sequence: TGTGCCAGCAGCTTGGCGGGGCAGGGGGTTAACACCGGGGAGCTGTTTTTT. Its protein is CASSLAGQGVNTGELFF.

The chain employs TRBV29-1 and TRBJ2-1, with 8 positions matching TRBD2. The CDR3 runs to 17 residues. Germline CDR1 is SQVTM and CDR2 is ANQGSEA. Losses at the gene ends were 4 bases for V and 9 bases for J; bases not matched to a gene: 20. This CDR3 reads CSVVLVGGTRARGEQFF. CDR3 in DNA: TGCAGCGTTGTGTTAGTAGGCGGGACTAGAGCGCGTGGTGAGCAGTTCTTC.

The V and J genes are TRBV6-1 and TRBJ1-1; 9 bases agree with TRBD1. The CDR3 extends over 14 amino acids. The V and J ends lost 2 bases and 12 bases, in that order; junction bases with no gene match: 10. Germline CDR1 reads MNHNS; CDR2 reads SASEGT. The CDR3 DNA follows: TGTGCCAGCAGTGAACCCGGACAGGGGATGAAAACTTTCTTT. This translates into CASSEPGQGMKTFF.

The chain is built from TRBV27 and TRBJ2-7; D might be TRBD1 (6 bases). The length of the CDR3 is 15 residues. Trimming stripped 6 bases from V and 3 bases from J, with 18 bases between. CDR1 is MNHEY, CDR2 SMNVEV, per germline (reference sequence). Here the CDR3 reads CASSPVDRFLYEQYF. CDR3 sequence (DNA): TGTGCCAGCAGCCCCGTTGACAGGTTTCTCTACGAGCAGTACTTC.

The chain employs TRBV7-3 and TRBJ2-3; D not resolved. Trimming left V 1 base short and J 2 bases short, with 10 bases between. The V gene's germline CDR1 is SGHTA and CDR2 FQGTGA. The CDR3 runs 15 residues. The CDR3 nucleotides are TGTGCCAGCAGCTTAAGTCCCAGCTACACAGATACGCAGTATTTT. This encodes CASSLSPSYTDTQYF. Drawing the rest from reference TRBV7-3 and TRBJ2-3, the complete variable domain is GAGVSQTPSNKVTEKGKYVELRCDPISGHTALYWYRQSLGQGPEFLIYFQGTGAADDSGLPNDRFFAVRPEGSVSTLKIQRTERGDSAVYLCASSLSPSYTDTQYFGPGTRLTVL.

The rearrangement joins TRBV6-5 to TRBJ2-5; D may be TRBD1 or TRBD2 (5 bases each). The CDR3 is 14 residues long. V was clipped by 2 bases and J by 0 bases, with 7 bases between them. Germline V gene data show CDR1 as MNHEY and CDR2 as SVGAGI. CDR3 in amino acids: CASSYQGDQETQYF. CDR3 coding DNA: TGTGCCAGCAGTTACCAGGGAGACCAAGAGACCCAGTACTTC.

This clone was observed a single time. The chain is built from TRBV9 and TRBJ2-5; 10 positions agree with TRBD1. The DNA end is a closer match to TRBJ2-7, so the J assignment may be wrong. Germline lookup yields CDR1 SGDLS and CDR2 YYNGEE. The CDR3 has 15 amino acids. Written as DNA, the CDR3 is TGTGCCAGCAGCGTAGGGGACAGGGGAGGCTACGAGCAGTACTTC. It translates to CASSVGDRGGYEQYF.

The J gene is TRBJ1-1, the V gene TRBV4-1; 7 bases line up with TRBD1. The CDR3 has 15 amino acids. Germline V gene sequence: CDR1 MGHRA, CDR2 YSYEKL. Germline trimming cut 3 bases from V and 1 base from J; bases unmatched to any gene: 5. The CDR3 is CASSQDGTENTEAFF. Written as DNA, the CDR3 is TGCGCCAGCAGCCAGGACGGGACAGAGAACACTGAAGCTTTCTTT.

The chain uses TRBV28 and TRBJ1-5; tentatively, D is TRBD1 (6 bases). Looked up from germline, CDR1 is MDHEN and CDR2 is SYDVKM. V was pared by 11 bases and J by 6 bases, with 17 bases between. The CDR3 loop spans 13 amino acids. CDR3: CAGDEGGGQPQHF. The CDR3 coding sequence is TGTGCCGGGGACGAAGGGGGTGGTCAGCCCCAGCATTTT.

There are many counts of this clone. This sequence joins TRBV28 and TRBJ2-1; 8 bases match TRBD2. The CDR3 is made up of 15 amino acids. Germline V gene lookup returns CDR1 MDHEN and CDR2 SYDVKM. V lost 4 bases to trimming and J lost 7 bases; unmatched junction nucleotides: 9. CDR3: CASSSEGLGENEQFF. CDR3 sequence (DNA): TGTGCCAGCAGTTCCGAGGGACTAGGTGAGAATGAGCAGTTCTTC.

The V gene is TRBV7-9, the J gene TRBJ2-6; weak D call: TRBD1 (5 bases). The germline CDR1 and CDR2 sequences are SEHNR and FQNEAQ (reference sequence). V lost 7 bases and J lost 2, with 15 bases in between. The CDR3 covers 16 residues. The CDR3 sequence: CASTWNRMTGANVLTF. The CDR3 DNA reads TGTGCCAGCACCTGGAACAGGATGACTGGGGCCAACGTCCTGACTTTC.

The chain recombines TRBV2 with TRBJ2-7; a possible D gene is TRBD1 (6 bases). Per germline, CDR1 SNHLY and CDR2 FYNNEI. Trimming removed 8 bases at V and 5 bases at J, with 16 bases between. The CDR3 is made up of 13 amino acids. This chain's CDR3 is CASSALQGNEQYF. The CDR3 DNA is TGTGCCAGCTCCGCCCTCCAGGGGAACGAGCAGTACTTC.

This clone has just one count. The gene calls are TRBV4-2 and TRBJ2-3; D might be TRBD1 or TRBD2, each matching 5 bases. V lost 1 base to trimming and J lost 5 bases, with 19 bases between them. The CDR3 extends over 17 amino acids. From germline, CDR1 is LGHNA and CDR2 YNFKEQ. The CDR3 region has the DNA TGTGCCAGCAGCCAAGCCAGCCGACGGGGCTTGGTAGATACGCAGTATTTT. It translates to CASSQASRRGLVDTQYF.